This T cell receptor beta chain derives from a study of beta chain features in type 1 diabetes (dated by TCRdb to the late 2010s). With respect to the entire study: Mean age, gender distribution, total cell number and subset yield did not differ between patients and healthy donors. Regulatory and stem cell-like memory subsets were obtained from only 8 patients and about eight healthy donors, while naive and central memory subsets were obtained from all 28 donors. A total of about 100,000,000 sorted cells were examined across all samples, and RNA yield correlated strongly with the number of cells per subset. In the study, recently diagnosed type 1 diabetes patients and matched healthy donors were compared on the TCRB repertoires of their sorted circulating CD4+ T cell subsets.

Overall study outcomes, separate from this receptor: Only small numbers of individuals were included in the HLA sub-analyses, which left unresolved whether HLA type had any influence on TCRB rearrangement. PCR may preferentially amplify shorter templates, but because patient and control samples were amplified and corrected together, any resulting skew would affect both groups equally. Patients with type 1 diabetes made fewer insertions and deleted more nucleotides at VDJ recombination sites, implying thymic rearrangement abnormalities. Type 1 diabetes patients showed a moderate but significant shortening of TCRB CDR3 length in all four CD4+ subsets. Sequencing cDNA rather than genomic DNA could over-represent highly expressing activated cells, although activation and CD3 levels did not differ between groups. Naive, central memory and regulatory TCRB repertoires appeared more similar among patients than among healthy donors.

All of the isolated RNA was reverse transcribed with the High Capacity cDNA Reverse Transcription Kit, so expressed TCRB transcripts were sequenced. Naive, central memory and regulatory T cell samples underwent deep immunoSEQ sequencing, averaging around 3.6 million total reads per sample. After sorted cells were lysed in RLT buffer, RNA was extracted with DNase-treated RNeasy Micro or Mini kits, with the choice depending on cell number. Each cell subset was processed separately to prevent cross-contamination, with patient and healthy donor samples processed together. Using the immunoSEQ multiplex PCR, TCRB sequences were amplified from cDNA into 87-bp fragments spanning the CDR3 region. Sequencing of the amplicons was performed on the Illumina HiSeq platform. On the authors' methods: Synthetic template baselines were used to correct PCR bias computationally, reads within Hamming distance 2 were collapsed, and singletons that could not be merged were discarded. Reads were aligned against IMGT so that V, D and J genes, CDR3 length and insertions or deletions at six rearrangement sites could be assigned. Within each subset, clonotype counts were normalized to the number of sorted cells before true diversity and Gini coefficients were calculated with the tcR R package. Repertoire sharing was quantified using the overlap coefficient calculated on TCRB nucleotide sequences. As a proxy for the pre-selection repertoire, out-of-frame TCRB sequences from naive cells were analyzed. The table was pulled from immuneACCESS by TCRdb, which kept in-frame rearrangements only. Such tables lose some clones; where checked, under half of the loss comes from unresolved V genes, and the rest has no known cause. D and trimming were read from the DNA, whereas the V and J calls and clone size are those reported in that table. The sample yields about 470,000 clones; roughly 30% were counted once. Of the sample, around 0.065% is held by the ten largest clones.

Each donor gave one peripheral blood draw, averaging roughly 100 mL, which was collected into heparinised tubes. A BD FACSAria II was used to sort naive, central memory, regulatory and stem cell-like memory CD4+ T cells with a panel that included CD45RO, CCR7, CD25, CD127, CD95 and CD27. A purity above 98% was achieved for all sorted populations. PBMCs were isolated immediately by Lymphoprep density gradient centrifugation and stained directly without culture. So that batch effects would be minimized, each experiment stained and sorted samples in pairs, pairing one healthy donor with one patient. Notes on this clone: This clone's antigen is unknown. No clone much larger than this one lies a single base away; base qualities are absent.

From cysteine to phenylalanine, the CDR3 is 15 amino acids long. The only DNA kept is the CDR3, 45 bases in frame from the first base. V is shortened by 5 bases, J by 1 base, and the region joining them spans 14 bases. CDR1 SGDLS and CDR2 YYNGEE are derived from the germline V gene. Material for sequencing was naive CD4+ T cells from blood. The cell subset or site label on this specimen signifies: true naive CD4+ T cells. The receptor was isolated from a man aged 18 to 30 in good health. The chain couples TRBV9 to TRBJ2-3; possibly the D gene is TRBD2, per 6 matching bases. At the DNA level, the sequence is TGTGCCAGCAGTTTGGACTATTACGGCACAGATACGCAGTATTTT. It codes for CASSLDYYGTDTQYF.